One and the same sample provided the 7 T cell receptor beta chains below, sequenced in a study of blood T cell repertoires in COVID-19. Repertoires were generated with immunoSEQ multiplex PCR, while TCRdb's copy carries only in-frame clones and drops some. The table lists 250,000 or so clones, roughly 83% of them singletons. The source material was PBMCs or T cells enriched from blood (not recorded which). These receptors were obtained from a woman between 45 and 60 years old who had recovered from COVID-19.

This chain links TRBV3-1 (or the pseudogene TRBV3-2) with TRBJ2-3, with D hard to call. V lost 1 base and J 9 bases, leaving 11 bases between the germline ends. The CDR3 contains 13 residues. From germline, CDR1 is LGHDT and CDR2 YNNKEL (reference sequence). The CDR3, as DNA: TGTGCCAGCAGCCAAGGAGGCCCTGGAACGCAGTATTTT. Residues: CASSQGGPGTQYF.

The chain joins TRBV9 to TRBJ2-7, with 15 positions matching TRBD2. After removal of 4 bases from V and 5 bases from J, the junction contained 10 bases not matched to a gene. Germline CDR1 reads SGDLS; CDR2 reads YYNGEE. The CDR3 has 17 amino acids. CDR3 nucleotides: TGTGCCAGCAGCCGAGGACTAGCGGGAGGGCCTCTCGACGAGCAGTACTTC. Translated: CASSRGLAGGPLDEQYF.

This rearrangement joins TRBV10-3 to TRBJ2-5; tentatively, D is TRBD1 (7 bases). The ends were cut back, 10 bases at V and 5 bases at J, with 11 bases in the middle. CDR1 and CDR2 (germline): ENHRY, SYGVKD. This CDR3 comprises 11 residues. Here the CDR3 DNA reads TGTGCCACCGCAGGGGGGGAGACCCAGTACTTC. As protein: CATAGGETQYF.

Regarding this clone: The sample contains more than one DNA sequence encoding this CDR3. V usage is TRBV7-2 and J usage is TRBJ1-4; a possible D gene is TRBD1 (5 bases). The CDR3 is made up of 14 amino acids. V gave up 3 bases and J gave up 5 bases, with 10 bases separating them. Germline V gene data show CDR1 as SGHTA and CDR2 as FQGNSA. As DNA, the CDR3 is TGTGCCAGCAGCTTGGCGGGACGAAATGAAAAACTGTTTTTT. It translates to CASSLAGRNEKLFF.

V gene TRBV7-9 combines with J gene TRBJ1-4, with a tentative D call TRBD1 (6 bases). Germline CDR1 and CDR2: SEHNR and FQNEAQ (reference sequence). The CDR3 spans 16 residues. V shed 0 bases and J shed 4 bases, with 12 bases lying between them. The CDR3 nucleotides are TGTGCCAGCAGCTTAGCCCTCGGCAGGGGTAATGAAAAACTGTTTTTT. It yields the protein CASSLALGRGNEKLFF.

The chain combines TRBV14 with TRBJ1-2; the match to TRBD1 covers 8 bases. V gave up 3 bases and J gave up 2 bases; unmatched junction bases: 5. This CDR3 spans 15 amino acids. CDR1 SGHDN and CDR2 FVKESK come from the germline V gene. Here the CDR3 DNA reads TGTGCCAGCAGCCAGATGGACAGGGAGAACTATGGCTACACCTTC. This codes for CASSQMDRENYGYTF.

This chain joins TRBV3-1 (or the pseudogene TRBV3-2) and TRBJ2-7; 7 positions match TRBD1. Germline CDR1 and CDR2: LGHDT and YNNKEL (reference sequence). V gave up 1 base and J gave up 3 bases; unmatched junction bases: 9. This CDR3 has 16 amino acids. The chain's CDR3 is CASSQVLGQVYYEQYF. CDR3 bases: TGTGCCAGCAGCCAAGTCCTAGGACAGGTCTACTACGAGCAGTACTTC.